This T cell receptor (beta chain) derives from a study of blood T cells in healthy people across ages. Study-level results: Versus aged donors, long-lived donors had higher diversity and more naive CD4+ cells. Those diversity estimates obtained from one million T cells were thought to be underestimates.

Alongside a J-beta primer mix, a sample-barcoded 5' primer served in a second PCR lasting about 7 to 11 cycles. TCRdb ran MiXCR on the 5' RACE reads and lists one entry per CDR3 protein. The sample has hundreds of thousands of distinct CDR3 sequences, 49% seen once; the top ten hold about a third. The CDR3 covers 16 residues. The V end was cut by 0 bases, the J end by 7 bases, with 17 bases between. The germline V gene encodes CDR1 MGHRA and CDR2 YSYEKL. With regard to this clonotype: The antigen is unknown.

This clonotype originated in an older woman in good health. Sequencing was performed on blood. The chain has TRBV4-1 and TRBJ2-3, with D tentatively TRBD2 (5 bases). In DNA, the CDR3 is TGCGCCAGCAGCCAAGATGAAGAGGGCAGCTTGAATACGCAGTATTTT. Encoded protein: CASSQDEEGSLNTQYF.